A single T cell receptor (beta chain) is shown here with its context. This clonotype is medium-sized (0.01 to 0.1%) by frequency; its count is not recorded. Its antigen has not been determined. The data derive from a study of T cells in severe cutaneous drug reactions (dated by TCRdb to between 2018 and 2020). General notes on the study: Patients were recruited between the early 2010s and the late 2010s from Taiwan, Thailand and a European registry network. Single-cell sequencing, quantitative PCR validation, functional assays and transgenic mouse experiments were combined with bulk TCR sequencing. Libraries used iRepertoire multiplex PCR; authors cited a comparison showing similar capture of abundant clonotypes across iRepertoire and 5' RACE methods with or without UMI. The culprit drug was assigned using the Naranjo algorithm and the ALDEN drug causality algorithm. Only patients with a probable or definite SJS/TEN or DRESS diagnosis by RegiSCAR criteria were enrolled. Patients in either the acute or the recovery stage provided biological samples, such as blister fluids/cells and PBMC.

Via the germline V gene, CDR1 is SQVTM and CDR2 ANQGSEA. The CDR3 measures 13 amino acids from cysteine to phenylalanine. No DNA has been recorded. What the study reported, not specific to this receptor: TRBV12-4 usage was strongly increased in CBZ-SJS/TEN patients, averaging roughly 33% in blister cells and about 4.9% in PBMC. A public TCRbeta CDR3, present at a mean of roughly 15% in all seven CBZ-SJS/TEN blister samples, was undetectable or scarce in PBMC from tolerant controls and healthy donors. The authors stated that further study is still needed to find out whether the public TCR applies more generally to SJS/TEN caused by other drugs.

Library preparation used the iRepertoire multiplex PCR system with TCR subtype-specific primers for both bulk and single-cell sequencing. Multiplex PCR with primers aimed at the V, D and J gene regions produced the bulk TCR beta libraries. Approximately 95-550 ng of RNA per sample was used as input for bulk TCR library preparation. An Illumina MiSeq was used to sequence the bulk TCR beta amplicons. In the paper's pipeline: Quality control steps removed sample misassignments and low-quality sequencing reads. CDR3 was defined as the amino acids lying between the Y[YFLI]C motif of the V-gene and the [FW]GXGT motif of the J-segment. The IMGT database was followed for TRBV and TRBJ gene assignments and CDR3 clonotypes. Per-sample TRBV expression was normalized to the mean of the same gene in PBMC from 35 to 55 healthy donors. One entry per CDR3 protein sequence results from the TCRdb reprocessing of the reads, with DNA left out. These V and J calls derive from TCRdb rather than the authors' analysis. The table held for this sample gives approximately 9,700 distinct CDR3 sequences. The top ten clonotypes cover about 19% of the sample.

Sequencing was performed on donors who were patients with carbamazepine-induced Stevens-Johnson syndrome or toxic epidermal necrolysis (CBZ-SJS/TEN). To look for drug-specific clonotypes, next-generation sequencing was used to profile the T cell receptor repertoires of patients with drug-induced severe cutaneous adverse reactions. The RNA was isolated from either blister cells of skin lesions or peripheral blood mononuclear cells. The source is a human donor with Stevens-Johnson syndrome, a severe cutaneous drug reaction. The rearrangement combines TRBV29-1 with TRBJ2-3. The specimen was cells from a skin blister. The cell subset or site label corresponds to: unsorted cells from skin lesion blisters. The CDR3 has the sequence CSVGPSALDTQYF.